This T cell receptor beta chain comes out of a study of shared clonotypes between healthy human individuals. Whole-study results and caveats: Sharing across four donors was highest in naive CD4 (around 5%) and lowest in memory CD8 (roughly 0.4%).

Of note for this clone: Antigen: not known.

The assay was run at deep level. The repertoire was sequenced with immunoSEQ multiplex PCR; TCRdb's copy has only in-frame clones and lacks some. This table has about 1 million clones, 75% appearing once. Trimming cost V 6 bases and J 5 bases; bases outside gene matches: 2. The CDR3 loop spans 12 amino acids. Per the germline V gene, CDR1 is MNHNY and CDR2 is SVGAGI (reference sequence). This sequence originates from a man younger than 35 in good health. This chain uses TRBV6-6 with TRBJ1-1, with 8 bases fitting TRBD1. The sample taken for sequencing was memory CD4+ T cells sorted from blood. The subset was: CD45RA-negative fraction. The CDR3 sequence is CASSWTGTEAFF. DNA of the CDR3: TGTGCCAGCAGCTGGACAGGGACTGAAGCTTTCTTT.